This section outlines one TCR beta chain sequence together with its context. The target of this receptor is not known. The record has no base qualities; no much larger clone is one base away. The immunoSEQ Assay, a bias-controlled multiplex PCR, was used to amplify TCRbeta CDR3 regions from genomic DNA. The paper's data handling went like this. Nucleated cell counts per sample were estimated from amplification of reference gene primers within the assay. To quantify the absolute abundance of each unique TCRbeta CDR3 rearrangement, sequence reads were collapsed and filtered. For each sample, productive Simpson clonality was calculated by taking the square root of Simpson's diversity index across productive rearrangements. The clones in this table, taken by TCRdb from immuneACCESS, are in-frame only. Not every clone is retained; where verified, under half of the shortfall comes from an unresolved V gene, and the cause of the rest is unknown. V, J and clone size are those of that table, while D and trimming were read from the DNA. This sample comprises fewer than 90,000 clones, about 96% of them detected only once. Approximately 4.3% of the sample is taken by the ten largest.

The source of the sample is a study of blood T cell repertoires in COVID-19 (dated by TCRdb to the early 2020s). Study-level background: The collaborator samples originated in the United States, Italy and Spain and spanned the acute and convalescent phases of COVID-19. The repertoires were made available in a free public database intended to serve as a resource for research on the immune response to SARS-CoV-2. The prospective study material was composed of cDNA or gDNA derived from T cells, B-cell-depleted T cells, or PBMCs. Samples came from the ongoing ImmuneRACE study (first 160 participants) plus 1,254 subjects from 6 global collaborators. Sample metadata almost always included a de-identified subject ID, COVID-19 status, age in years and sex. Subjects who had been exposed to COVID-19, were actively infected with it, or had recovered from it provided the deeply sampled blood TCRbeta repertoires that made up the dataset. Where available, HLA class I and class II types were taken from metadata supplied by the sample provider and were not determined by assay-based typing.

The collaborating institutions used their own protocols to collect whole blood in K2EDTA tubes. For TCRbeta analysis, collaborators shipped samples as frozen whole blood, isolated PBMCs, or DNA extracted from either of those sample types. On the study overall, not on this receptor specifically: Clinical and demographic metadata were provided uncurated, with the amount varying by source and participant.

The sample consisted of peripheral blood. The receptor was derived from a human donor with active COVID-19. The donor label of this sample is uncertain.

The DNA is as follows: TGTGCCAGCAGCCATAGCGGGAGCTACGACGAGCAGTACTTC. Its translation is CASSHSGSYDEQYF. This chain joins TRBV5-4 to TRBJ2-7, and 9 bases in between align with TRBD2. Germline trimming: 4 bases from V, 5 bases from J; junction bases outside gene matches: 7. The germline V gene (reference sequence) provides CDR1 SGHNT and CDR2 YYREEE. Counted from cysteine to phenylalanine, this CDR3 has 14 amino acids. Of all the DNA, just the CDR3 is kept, 42 bases in frame from base 1.